Listed below are T cell receptor beta chains from one sample, sequenced in a study of T cell changes during pregnancy in multiple sclerosis. The assay was immunoSEQ multiplex PCR, and TCRdb's table has in-frame clones only and misses some. The sample lists about 70,000 clones, around 94% occurring once. The specimen was peripheral blood, collected in the third trimester of pregnancy. The receptors derive from a female donor with multiple sclerosis, enrolled in a pregnancy study. CDR3s include the opening cysteine and the closing phenylalanine or tryptophan. The order of the fields is clone size, V gene, J gene, D gene, CDR3 length, CDR3 protein, CDR3 DNA. A D gene is named only where the DNA matches it firmly. A row's size may be missing; if present it is once, few, many or a size class.

.	TRBV7-3	TRBJ2-5	TRBD1	15	CASSPQTGVKETQYF	TGTGCCAGCAGCCCGCAGACAGGGGTGAAAGAGACCCAGTACTTC
.	TRBV4-2	TRBJ2-5	TRBD2	14	CASSQALAGDIQYF	TGTGCCAGCAGCCAAGCACTAGCGGGGGATATCCAGTACTTC
once	TRBV27	TRBJ1-6	TRBD1	14	CASSSDRVGSPLHF	TGTGCCAGCAGCTCGGACAGGGTTGGTTCACCCCTCCACTTT
once	TRBV5-4	TRBJ1-2	TRBD1	15	CASSLQGALPNGYTF	TGTGCCAGCAGCTTACAGGGGGCGCTCCCCAATGGCTACACCTTC
.	TRBV5-5	TRBJ1-3	.	14	CASSSGGSGNTIYF	TGTGCCAGCAGTTCCGGGGGCTCTGGAAACACCATATATTTT
once	TRBV5-1	TRBJ2-3	.	15	CASSLVGAGTDTQYF	TGCGCCAGCAGCTTGGTGGGGGCAGGCACAGATACGCAGTATTTT
.	TRBV5-4	TRBJ1-4	.	16	CASSSRRGATNEKLFF	TGTGCCAGCAGCTCGCGGAGGGGCGCAACTAATGAAAAACTGTTTTTT
.	TRBV2	TRBJ2-1	TRBD2	16	CASSRASGGLYNEQFF	TGTGCCAGCAGTCGGGCTAGCGGGGGCCTATACAATGAGCAGTTCTTC
.	TRBV2	TRBJ2-2	TRBD1	16	CASSKGQGKGTGELFF	TGTGCCAGCAGCAAGGGACAGGGCAAGGGCACCGGGGAGCTGTTTTTT
.	TRBV6-5	TRBJ1-1	TRBD1	16	CASSYRTTGVGTEAFF	TGTGCCAGCAGTTACCGTACGACAGGGGTCGGCACTGAAGCTTTCTTT
.	TRBV7-9	TRBJ1-1	TRBD1	14	CASTSQGARTEAFF	TGTGCCAGCACCTCACAGGGGGCGCGAACTGAAGCTTTCTTT
.	TRBV2	TRBJ2-1	TRBD2	14	CASRPGLYYNEQFF	TGTGCCAGCAGGCCGGGACTATACTACAATGAGCAGTTCTTC
.	TRBV2	TRBJ2-3	TRBD2	17	CAISPPRLAGATDTQYF	TGTGCCATTTCCCCCCCTAGACTAGCGGGGGCCACAGATACGCAGTATTTT
.	TRBV19	TRBJ1-6	TRBD1	15	CASSIAAGGNSPLHF	TGTGCCAGTAGTATAGCGGCAGGGGGGAATTCACCCCTCCACTTT
.	TRBV11-1	TRBJ2-5	TRBD1	15	CASSLEGATGETQYF	TGTGCCAGCAGCTTAGAGGGGGCTACTGGGGAGACCCAGTACTTC
.	TRBV9	TRBJ2-6	.	15	CASSTPRSGANVLTF	TGTGCCAGCAGCACCCCGAGGTCCGGGGCCAACGTCCTGACTTTC
.	TRBV2	TRBJ2-3	.	11	CASRQNRDQYF	TGTGCCAGCAGGCAAAACAGGGATCAGTATTTT
.	TRBV15	TRBJ1-1	.	12	CATSEGRAEAFF	TGTGCCACCAGTGAGGGGAGGGCTGAAGCTTTCTTT
.	TRBV4-2	TRBJ1-3	.	19	CASSRETSGQPPPGNTIYF	TGTGCCAGCAGCCGCGAAACCTCTGGGCAGCCACCCCCTGGAAACACCATATATTTT
.	TRBV6-1	TRBJ2-3	.	12	CASSEGRDTQYF	TGTGCCAGCAGTGAAGGTCGGGATACGCAGTATTTT
.	TRBV7-2	TRBJ1-5	.	16	CASNLLGPRGEQPQHF	TGTGCCAGCAACCTCCTCGGGCCCCGGGGGGAACAGCCCCAGCATTTT
.	TRBV21-1	TRBJ1-4	.	16	CAGNRDRHSTNEKLFF	TGTGCCGGCAATAGAGACAGGCACTCAACTAATGAAAAACTGTTTTTT
.	TRBV5-1	TRBJ2-5	TRBD1	17	CASSLALGQGQGETQYF	TGCGCCAGCAGCTTGGCCCTGGGACAGGGACAGGGGGAGACCCAGTACTTC